Here is one T cell receptor beta chain with its context. No antigen is known for it. Trimming took off 4 bases at V and 2 bases at J, with 16 bases between the two ends. The germline gives CDR1 SGHDT, CDR2 YYEEEE. This CDR3 is 15 amino acids long. The sample comes from a study of shared clonotypes between healthy human individuals. Study-level points and caveats: Clonotype sharing among donors, it was expected, would be affected by sequencing depth. It was the few donors that limited the genetic and exposure-history diversity represented.

Assay used: immunoSEQ multiplex PCR; TCRdb lists only in-frame clones, some missing. The data show roughly 2 million clones, with roughly 95% seen just once and more than 0.1% held by the top ten. Recent acute infections and vaccinations were absent in the healthy HIV-negative adult donors. The source material was naive CD4+ T cells sorted from blood. The subset was: CD45RA+ positively selected. This receptor was identified in a man aged 18 to 30 in good health. The genes are TRBV5-6 and TRBJ2-7, with D uncertain. CDR3 DNA sequence: TGTGCCAGCAGCATTCTAGGTGTAATACCCTACGAGCAGTACTTC. Its translation is CASSILGVIPYEQYF.